This paragraph covers one TCR beta chain sequence. Its cognate antigen has yet to be identified. Base qualities are not provided; no much larger clone lies one nucleotide away. These data come from a study of chemoradiotherapy in HPV16-positive cancers (dated by TCRdb to about 2022). In terms of the full investigation: Candidate HPV-specific T-cell clones and common TCR motifs were defined through functional T-cell assays on cells from a couple of HPV16-positive patients. The study asked whether T-cell immunity to the HPV oncoproteins E6 and E7 changes during chemoradiotherapy and whether this immunity affects survival. Next, the candidate HPV-specific TCRs and motifs were followed in TCR repertoires from around 91 patients with HPV-related cancers. On the study overall, not on this receptor specifically: In HPV16-positive patients, expansion of HPV-responsive T cells during chemoradiotherapy was associated with improved recurrence-free survival. Expansion of candidate HPV-specific clones and E7-related TCR motifs was observed in the tumor microenvironment during treatment, whereas no such expansion was observed for non-HPV-specific T cells. The functional definition of HPV-specific T cells came from only two HPV16-positive patients, and the survival association was reported for HPV16-positive patients.

Repertoires were sampled repeatedly over the course of chemoradiotherapy, so clonal expansion could be followed in the tumor microenvironment. Library construction relied on the immunoSEQ multiplex PCR assay. TCRdb obtained this table from immuneACCESS and retained in-frame rearrangements with V and J assigned. These tables miss some clones; where compared with another copy, unresolved V genes account for less than half of the shortfall, and the remainder is unexplained. In this sample the table shows under 7,000 clones, 65% to 80% of which occur a single time. The ten largest clones capture over 9.5% of the sample. Reading the germline V gene (reference sequence) gives CDR1 LNHDA and CDR2 SQIVND. Including the terminal cysteine and phenylalanine, the CDR3 comprises 15 residues. The only DNA kept is the CDR3, 45 bases in frame from the first base. Trimming removed 3 bases from V and 7 bases from J, leaving 13 bases between the germline ends.

This receptor chain uses TRBV19 and TRBJ2-6; no confident D gene assignment can be made. Specimen: tumor tissue, collected from a patient who underwent chemoradiotherapy. The TCR comes from a human donor with HPV-associated anogenital cancer. The CDR3 region: CASSISWTAANVLTF. Here is the DNA: TGTGCCAGTAGTATCTCCTGGACGGCCGCCAACGTCCTGACTTTC.